The 13 T cell receptor beta chains reported below all come from one sample, sequenced in a study of vaccination and CD4 T cells after COVID-19. Regarding time point: late sampling 161 to 241 days after vaccination in three convalescent patients. The treatment is: roughly nine-day PBMC culture with coronavirus spike peptide pools or control peptides (ViraFEST assay). Cultured CD4+ T-cell DNA underwent Oncomine TCR Beta short-read sequencing. MiXCR was run by TCRdb on the PCR reads, yielding one entry per CDR3 protein. The sample yields around 18,000 distinct CDR3 sequences, 51% seen once. The antigens for these receptors are not known. The sample in question was CD4+ T cells from blood, cultured in vitro, obtained about 7 months after SARS-CoV-2 vaccination. The receptors come from a human donor who had recovered from COVID-19.

The chain employs TRBV20-1 and TRBJ2-7; no clear D. This CDR3 region has 15 residues. V dropped 6 bases and J dropped 7 bases, with 25 bases sitting between them. Germline CDR1 reads DFQATT; CDR2 reads SNEGSKA (reference sequence). Here the CDR3 DNA reads TGCAGTGCCCCGGACCGGAGAGGTTATTCGGATGAGCAGTACTTC. Encoded protein: CSAPDRRGYSDEQYF.

This clonotype was recorded only once. V usage is TRBV7-2 and J usage is TRBJ2-7, with D perhaps TRBD2 (5 bases). The V gene's germline CDR1 is SGHTA and CDR2 FQGNSA. V shed 1 base and J shed 4 bases, with 11 bases lying between them. The length of the CDR3 is 14 residues. In DNA, the CDR3 is TGTGCCAGCAGCTTAGGCGGACTCAGTTACGAGCAGTACTTC. Its translation: CASSLGGLSYEQYF.

V is TRBV21-1 and J is TRBJ1-6; TRBD1 was called by the table and not checked on the DNA. TRBV21-1 is a listed pseudogene. The CDR3 contains 18 residues. The chain's CDR3 is CASSPPGGRDSYNSPLHF. The CDR3 coding sequence is TGTGCCAGCAGCCCACCGGGGGGGCGCGACTCCTATAATTCACCCCTCCACTTT.

Only a few counts were recorded for this clonotype. CDR3 DNA sequence: TGTGCCAGCAGCTTAATGTATGGGGATACGCAGTATTTT. It is translated as CASSLMYGDTQYF. The chain employs TRBV7-9 and TRBJ2-3; D is unclear. There are 13 residues in the CDR3. Germline CDR1 SEHNR, CDR2 FQNEAQ (reference sequence). V lost 2 bases and J lost 6, with 9 bases in between.

This clonotype was counted between two and nine times. The CDR3 nucleotides read TGTGCCAGCAGCTTAGGAGGCAATCTAGCCAAAAACATTCAGTACTTC. Protein: CASSLGGNLAKNIQYF. The chain is built from TRBV7-8 and TRBJ2-4; D unresolved. Looked up from germline, CDR1 is SGHVS and CDR2 is FQNEAQ. V was clipped by 1 base and J by 0 bases, with 10 bases between them. The CDR3 sequence is 16 residues long.

V is TRBV24-1 and J is TRBJ2-3; D could derive from TRBD1 or TRBD2 (5 bases each). This CDR3 has 17 amino acids. The ends were cut back, 4 bases at V and 0 bases at J, with 16 bases in the middle. Germline V gene data show CDR1 as KGHDR and CDR2 as SFDVKD. The CDR3 protein is CATSDVRGTPSTDTQYF. The CDR3 DNA is TGTGCCACCAGTGACGTAAGAGGGACCCCTAGCACAGATACGCAGTATTTT.

The rearrangement uses TRBV6-1 and TRBJ1-3; D may be TRBD1 (5 bases). This CDR3 has 13 amino acids. Trimming pared 3 bases from V and 4 bases from J, leaving 7 bases between. CDR1 is MNHNS, CDR2 SASEGT, per germline. This chain's CDR3 is CASSDYRGNTIYF. In nucleotides, the CDR3 is TGTGCCAGCAGTGACTACAGGGGAAACACCATATATTTT.

The sample holds a few counts of this clonotype. This chain uses TRBV6-1 with TRBJ2-3; 8 positions agree with TRBD1. The germline V gene encodes CDR1 MNHNS and CDR2 SASEGT. CDR3 length: 13 residues. With V trimmed by 6 bases and J by 2 bases, 1 base remained unmatched. In DNA, the CDR3 is TGTGCCAGCAGGGACAGGGCCACAGATACGCAGTATTTT. It translates to CASRDRATDTQYF.

The chain carries TRBV27 and TRBJ2-7; 13 nucleotides agree with TRBD2. With 7 bases clipped from V and 2 bases from J, the junction kept 17 bases outside the gene matches. Germline assignment: CDR1 MNHEY and CDR2 SMNVEV (reference sequence). The CDR3 totals 19 residues. The CDR3 DNA sequence: TGTGCCAGCAATGTCCGTTGGACTAGCGGGAGTCATATCCCCTACGAGCAGTACTTC. Protein product: CASNVRWTSGSHIPYEQYF.

This clonotype was detected a few times. The chain employs TRBV27 and TRBJ2-5; the D call may be TRBD1 or TRBD2 (5 bases each). The CDR3 spans 14 residues. V was clipped by 9 bases and J by 5 bases, with 19 bases between them. From germline, CDR1 is MNHEY and CDR2 SMNVEV (reference sequence). CDR3 bases: TGTGCCAGTCGGCTAGACCGGGGCAGGGAGACCCAGTACTTC. It is translated as CASRLDRGRETQYF.

By proportion, this clonotype is medium-sized (0.01 to 0.1%). In DNA, the CDR3 is TGTGCCACCGGGACAGGTTACAATGAGCAGTTCTTC. It specifies CATGTGYNEQFF. The chain has TRBV15 and TRBJ2-1; TRBD1 matches 8 bases. Per germline, CDR1 LNHNV and CDR2 YYDKDF (reference sequence). Losses at the gene ends were 8 bases for V and 4 bases for J; bases not matched to a gene: 1. There are 12 residues in the CDR3.

The chain recombines TRBV6-5 with TRBJ1-3; D ambiguous. V lost 0 bases and J 1 base, leaving 7 bases between the germline ends. There are 15 residues in the CDR3. Looked up from germline, CDR1 is MNHEY and CDR2 is SVGAGI. CDR3 bases: TGTGCCAGCAGTTACTCAGAAGGATCTGGAAACACCATATATTTT. Protein product: CASSYSEGSGNTIYF.

The gene calls are TRBV20-1 and TRBJ2-7; 12 bases map to TRBD2. In germline, CDR1 is DFQATT, CDR2 SNEGSKA (reference sequence). V shed 6 bases, J shed 5 bases, and the junction held 5 bases outside the gene matches. This CDR3 is built from 13 residues. CDR3 in DNA: TGCAGTGCGTGGACTAGCGGGACGGACGAGCAGTACTTC. It specifies CSAWTSGTDEQYF.